This T cell receptor (beta chain) is from a study of blood T cell repertoires in COVID-19. Sequenced by immunoSEQ multiplex PCR; TCRdb stores in-frame clones only, minus some. The table lists approximately 100,000 clones, roughly 90% of them singletons. Germline CDR1 and CDR2: SGHTA and FQGTGA. Unmatched junction bases numbered 6, after V lost 5 bases and J lost 0 bases. The length of the CDR3 is 15 residues. Input material: peripheral blood. The V call is TRBV7-3, the J call TRBJ2-5, with 7 nucleotides matching TRBD1. The sequence was collected from an older woman with acute or convalescent COVID-19. The CDR3 DNA follows: TGTGCCAGCAGCATATCCGGGACAGACCAAGAGACCCAGTACTTC. Its protein is CASSISGTDQETQYF.